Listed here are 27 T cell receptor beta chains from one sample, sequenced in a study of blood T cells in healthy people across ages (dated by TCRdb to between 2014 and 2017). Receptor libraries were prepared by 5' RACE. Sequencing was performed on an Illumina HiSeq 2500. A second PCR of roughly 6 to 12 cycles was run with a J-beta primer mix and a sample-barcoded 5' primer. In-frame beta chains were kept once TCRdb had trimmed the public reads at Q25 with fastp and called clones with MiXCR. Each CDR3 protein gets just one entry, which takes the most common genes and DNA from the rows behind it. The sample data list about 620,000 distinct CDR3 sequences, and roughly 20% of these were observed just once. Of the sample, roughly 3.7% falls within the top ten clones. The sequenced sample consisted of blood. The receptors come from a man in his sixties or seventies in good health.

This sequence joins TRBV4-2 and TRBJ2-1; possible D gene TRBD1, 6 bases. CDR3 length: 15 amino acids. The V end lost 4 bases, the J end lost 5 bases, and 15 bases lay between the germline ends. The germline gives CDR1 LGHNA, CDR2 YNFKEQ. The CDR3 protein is CASSPGTRGDNEQFF. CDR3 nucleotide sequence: TGTGCCAGCAGCCCCGGGACACGGGGAGACAATGAGCAGTTCTTC.

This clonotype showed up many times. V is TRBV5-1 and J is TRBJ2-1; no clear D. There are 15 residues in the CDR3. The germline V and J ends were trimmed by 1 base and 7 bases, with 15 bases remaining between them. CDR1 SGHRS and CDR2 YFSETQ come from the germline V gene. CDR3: CASSLSGGPTNEQFF. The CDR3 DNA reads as TGCGCCAGCAGCTTGTCGGGTGGACCTACTAATGAGCAGTTCTTC. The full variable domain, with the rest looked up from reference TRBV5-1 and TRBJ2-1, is KAGVTQTPRYLIKTRGQQVTLSCSPISGHRSVSWYQQTPGQGLQFLFEYFSETQRNKGNFPGRFSGRQFSNSRSEMNVSTLELGDSALYLCASSLSGGPTNEQFFGPGTRLTVL.

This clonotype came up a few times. DNA for the CDR3: TGTGCCAGCAGCCAAGGTCTAGCGGGATTTGGGGAGCAGTTCTTC. Its translation is CASSQGLAGFGEQFF. The genes are TRBV3-1 and TRBJ2-1; 9 bases map to TRBD2. This CDR3 is built from 15 residues. Germline assignment: CDR1 LGHDT and CDR2 YNNKEL (reference sequence). Unmatched junction bases numbered 8, after V lost 1 base and J lost 10 bases.

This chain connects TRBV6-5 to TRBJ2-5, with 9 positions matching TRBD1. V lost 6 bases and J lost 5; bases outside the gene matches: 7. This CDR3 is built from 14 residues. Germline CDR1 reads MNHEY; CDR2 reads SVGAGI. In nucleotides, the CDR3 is TGTGCCAGCAGGGATACAGGGGGCGGGGAGACCCAGTACTTC. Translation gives CASRDTGGGETQYF.

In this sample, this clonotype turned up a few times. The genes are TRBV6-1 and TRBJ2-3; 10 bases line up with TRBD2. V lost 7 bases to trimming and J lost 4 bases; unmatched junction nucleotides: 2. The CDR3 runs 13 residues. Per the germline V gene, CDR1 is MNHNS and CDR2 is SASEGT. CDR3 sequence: CASTLAGADTQYF. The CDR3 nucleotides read TGTGCCAGCACGCTAGCGGGAGCAGATACGCAGTATTTT.

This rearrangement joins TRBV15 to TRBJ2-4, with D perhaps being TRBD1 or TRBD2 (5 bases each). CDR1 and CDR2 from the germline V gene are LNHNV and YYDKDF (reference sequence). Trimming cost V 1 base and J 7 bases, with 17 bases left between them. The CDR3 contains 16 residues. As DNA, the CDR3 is TGTGCCACCAGCAGAGCGGGAAGGGGTAGGAGGAACATTCAGTACTTC. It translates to CATSRAGRGRRNIQYF.

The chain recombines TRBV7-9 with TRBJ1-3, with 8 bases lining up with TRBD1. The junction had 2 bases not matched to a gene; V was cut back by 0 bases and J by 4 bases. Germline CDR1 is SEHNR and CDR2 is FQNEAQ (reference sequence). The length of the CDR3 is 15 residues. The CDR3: CASSLARTGGNTIYF. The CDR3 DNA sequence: TGTGCCAGCAGCTTAGCACGGACAGGGGGAAACACCATATATTTT. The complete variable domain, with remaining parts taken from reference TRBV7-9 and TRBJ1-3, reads DTGVSQNPRHKITKRGQNVTFRCDPISEHNRLYWYRQTLGQGPEFLTYFQNEAQLEKSRLLSDRFSAERPKGSFSTLEIQRTEQGDSAMYLCASSLARTGGNTIYFGEGSWLTVV.

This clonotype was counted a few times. CDR3 DNA sequence: TGTGCCAGCAGCCAAGATCTCGATGGTGGCGTTACGTACCAAGAGACCCAGTACTTC. Amino acids: CASSQDLDGGVTYQETQYF. The chain carries TRBV3-1 and TRBJ2-5; D gene uncertain. Per the germline V gene, CDR1 is LGHDT and CDR2 is YNNKEL (reference sequence). V dropped 0 bases and J dropped 0 bases, with 20 bases sitting between them. The CDR3 spans 19 residues.

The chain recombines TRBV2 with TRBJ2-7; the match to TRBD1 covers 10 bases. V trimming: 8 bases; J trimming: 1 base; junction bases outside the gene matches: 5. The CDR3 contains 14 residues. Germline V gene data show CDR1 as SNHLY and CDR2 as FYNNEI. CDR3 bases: TGTGCCAGCGGGGGACAGGGGCAATCCTACGAGCAGTACTTC. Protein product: CASGGQGQSYEQYF.

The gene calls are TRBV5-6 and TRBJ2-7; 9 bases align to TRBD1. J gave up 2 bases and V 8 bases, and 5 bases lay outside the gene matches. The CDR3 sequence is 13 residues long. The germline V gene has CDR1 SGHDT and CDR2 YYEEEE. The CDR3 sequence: CARTGTGTYEQYF. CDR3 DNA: TGTGCCAGGACCGGGACAGGGACCTACGAGCAGTACTTC.

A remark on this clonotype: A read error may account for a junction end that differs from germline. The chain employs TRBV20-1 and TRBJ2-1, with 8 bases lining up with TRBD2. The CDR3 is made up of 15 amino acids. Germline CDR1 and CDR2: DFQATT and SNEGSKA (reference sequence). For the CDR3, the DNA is TGCGGTGCTAGAGTTGGTAGCGGGAACTACAATGAGCAGTTCTTC. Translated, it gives CGARVGSGNYNEQFF.

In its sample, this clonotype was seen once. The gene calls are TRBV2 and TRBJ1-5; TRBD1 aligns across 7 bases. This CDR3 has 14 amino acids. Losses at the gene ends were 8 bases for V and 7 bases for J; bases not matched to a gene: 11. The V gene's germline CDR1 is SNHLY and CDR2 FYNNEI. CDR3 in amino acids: CASGDLDRDQPQHF. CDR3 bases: TGTGCCAGCGGGGATCTTGACAGGGACCAGCCCCAGCATTTT. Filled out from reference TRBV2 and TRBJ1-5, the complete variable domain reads EPEVTQTPSHQVTQMGQEVILRCVPISNHLYFYWYRQILGQKVEFLVSFYNNEISEKSEIFDDQFSVERPDGSNFTLKIRSTKLEDSAMYFCASGDLDRDQPQHFGDGTRLSIL.

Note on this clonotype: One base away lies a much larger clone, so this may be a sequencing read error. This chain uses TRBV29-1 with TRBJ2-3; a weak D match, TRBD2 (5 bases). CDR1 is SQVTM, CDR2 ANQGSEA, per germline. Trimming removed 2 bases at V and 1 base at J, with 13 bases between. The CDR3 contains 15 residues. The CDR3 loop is CSVEPQWGGTDTQYF. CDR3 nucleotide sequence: TGCAGCGTTGAACCACAGTGGGGAGGCACAGATACGCAGTATTTT.

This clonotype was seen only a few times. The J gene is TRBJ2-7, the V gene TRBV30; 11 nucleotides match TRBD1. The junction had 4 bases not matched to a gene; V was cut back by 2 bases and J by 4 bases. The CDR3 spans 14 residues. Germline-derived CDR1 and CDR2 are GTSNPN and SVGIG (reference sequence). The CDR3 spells CAWSRTGGTYEQYF. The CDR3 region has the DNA TGTGCCTGGAGTAGGACAGGGGGCACGTACGAGCAGTACTTC.

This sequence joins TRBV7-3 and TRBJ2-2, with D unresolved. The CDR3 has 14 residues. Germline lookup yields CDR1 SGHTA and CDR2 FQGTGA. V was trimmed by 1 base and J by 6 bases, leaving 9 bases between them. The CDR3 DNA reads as TGTGCCAGCAGCTTAAGTTCTGGCCCCGGGGAGCTGTTTTTT. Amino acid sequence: CASSLSSGPGELFF.

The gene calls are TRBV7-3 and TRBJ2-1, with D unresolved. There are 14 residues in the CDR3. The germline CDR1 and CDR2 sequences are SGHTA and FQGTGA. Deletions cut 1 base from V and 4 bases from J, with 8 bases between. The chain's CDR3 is CASSLRSGYNEQFF. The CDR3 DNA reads TGTGCCAGCAGCTTAAGGTCCGGATACAATGAGCAGTTCTTC.

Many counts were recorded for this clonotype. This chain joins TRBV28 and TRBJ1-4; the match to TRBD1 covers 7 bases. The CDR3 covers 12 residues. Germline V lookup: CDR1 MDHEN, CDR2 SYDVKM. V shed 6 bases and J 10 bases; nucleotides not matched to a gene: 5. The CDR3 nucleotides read TGTGCCAGCAGAACAGGGGATGGAAAACTGTTTTTT. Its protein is CASRTGDGKLFF.

The CDR3 sequence is CASSPRPREAYEQYF. The CDR3 nucleotides read TGTGCCAGCAGTCCACGTCCCAGGGAAGCCTACGAGCAGTACTTC. The genes are TRBV28 and TRBJ2-7, with D possibly being TRBD1 (5 bases). Germline CDR1 reads MDHEN; CDR2 reads SYDVKM. This CDR3 is 15 amino acids long. The V end lost 5 bases, the J end lost 2 bases, and 16 bases lay between the germline ends.

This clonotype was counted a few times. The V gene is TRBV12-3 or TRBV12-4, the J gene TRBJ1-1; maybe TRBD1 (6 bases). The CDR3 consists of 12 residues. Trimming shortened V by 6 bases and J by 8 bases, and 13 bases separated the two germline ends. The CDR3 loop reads CASRPGTLEAFF. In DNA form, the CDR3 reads TGTGCCAGCAGGCCCGGGACACTCGAAGCTTTCTTT.

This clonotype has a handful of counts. The CDR3 protein is CASSLDRTTEQYF. The CDR3 bases are TGTGCCAGCAGCTTAGATCGGACTACCGAGCAGTACTTC. V and J are TRBV7-3 and TRBJ2-5; D might be TRBD2 (6 bases). The DNA end is more similar to TRBJ2-7, so the J call may be wrong. The germline CDR1 and CDR2 sequences are SGHTA and FQGTGA. This CDR3 is 13 amino acids long.

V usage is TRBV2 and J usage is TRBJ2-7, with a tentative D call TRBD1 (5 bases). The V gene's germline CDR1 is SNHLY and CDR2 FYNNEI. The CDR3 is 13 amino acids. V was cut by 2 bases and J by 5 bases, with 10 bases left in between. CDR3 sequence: CASSESWGHEQYF. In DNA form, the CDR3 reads TGTGCCAGCAGTGAATCCTGGGGCCACGAGCAGTACTTC.

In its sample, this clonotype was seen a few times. For the CDR3, the DNA is TGTGCCAGCAGCCCTAATTTGGGGGATACGCAGTATTTT. It translates to CASSPNLGDTQYF. The chain carries TRBV5-6 and TRBJ2-3; D is uncertain. Trimming took 4 bases from V and 6 from J, leaving 12 bases between them. The CDR3 sequence is 13 residues long. CDR1 and CDR2 (germline): SGHDT, YYEEEE.

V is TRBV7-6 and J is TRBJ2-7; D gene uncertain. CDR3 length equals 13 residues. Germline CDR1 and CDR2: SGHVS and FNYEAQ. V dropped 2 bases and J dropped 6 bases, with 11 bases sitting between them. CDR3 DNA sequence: TGTGCCAGCAGCTTAATGGTCCTCGGCGAGCAGTACTTC. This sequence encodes CASSLMVLGEQYF.

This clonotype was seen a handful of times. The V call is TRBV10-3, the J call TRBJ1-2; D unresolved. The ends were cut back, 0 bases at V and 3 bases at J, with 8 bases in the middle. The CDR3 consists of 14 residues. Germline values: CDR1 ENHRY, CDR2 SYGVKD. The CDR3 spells CAISESWADYGYTF. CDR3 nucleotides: TGTGCCATCAGTGAGTCGTGGGCTGACTATGGCTACACCTTC.

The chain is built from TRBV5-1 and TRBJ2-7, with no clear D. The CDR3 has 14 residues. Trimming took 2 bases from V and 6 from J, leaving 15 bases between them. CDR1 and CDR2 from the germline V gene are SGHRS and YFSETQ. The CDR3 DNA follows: TGCGCCAGCAGCTTAGATCCCAGCTACGGCGAGCAGTACTTC. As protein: CASSLDPSYGEQYF.

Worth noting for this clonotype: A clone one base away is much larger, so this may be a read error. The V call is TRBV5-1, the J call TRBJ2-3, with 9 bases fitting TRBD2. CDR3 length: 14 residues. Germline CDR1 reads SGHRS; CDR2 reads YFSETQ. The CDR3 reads CASSWSGRTDTQCF. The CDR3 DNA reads TGCGCCAGCAGCTGGAGCGGGAGGACAGATACGCAGTGTTTT.

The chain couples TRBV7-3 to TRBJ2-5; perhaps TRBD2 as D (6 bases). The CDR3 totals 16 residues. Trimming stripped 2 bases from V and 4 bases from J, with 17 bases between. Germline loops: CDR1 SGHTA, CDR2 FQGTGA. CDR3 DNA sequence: TGTGCCAGCAGCTTATTGGCCCGGGGGAATGGAGAGACCCAGTACTTC. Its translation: CASSLLARGNGETQYF.